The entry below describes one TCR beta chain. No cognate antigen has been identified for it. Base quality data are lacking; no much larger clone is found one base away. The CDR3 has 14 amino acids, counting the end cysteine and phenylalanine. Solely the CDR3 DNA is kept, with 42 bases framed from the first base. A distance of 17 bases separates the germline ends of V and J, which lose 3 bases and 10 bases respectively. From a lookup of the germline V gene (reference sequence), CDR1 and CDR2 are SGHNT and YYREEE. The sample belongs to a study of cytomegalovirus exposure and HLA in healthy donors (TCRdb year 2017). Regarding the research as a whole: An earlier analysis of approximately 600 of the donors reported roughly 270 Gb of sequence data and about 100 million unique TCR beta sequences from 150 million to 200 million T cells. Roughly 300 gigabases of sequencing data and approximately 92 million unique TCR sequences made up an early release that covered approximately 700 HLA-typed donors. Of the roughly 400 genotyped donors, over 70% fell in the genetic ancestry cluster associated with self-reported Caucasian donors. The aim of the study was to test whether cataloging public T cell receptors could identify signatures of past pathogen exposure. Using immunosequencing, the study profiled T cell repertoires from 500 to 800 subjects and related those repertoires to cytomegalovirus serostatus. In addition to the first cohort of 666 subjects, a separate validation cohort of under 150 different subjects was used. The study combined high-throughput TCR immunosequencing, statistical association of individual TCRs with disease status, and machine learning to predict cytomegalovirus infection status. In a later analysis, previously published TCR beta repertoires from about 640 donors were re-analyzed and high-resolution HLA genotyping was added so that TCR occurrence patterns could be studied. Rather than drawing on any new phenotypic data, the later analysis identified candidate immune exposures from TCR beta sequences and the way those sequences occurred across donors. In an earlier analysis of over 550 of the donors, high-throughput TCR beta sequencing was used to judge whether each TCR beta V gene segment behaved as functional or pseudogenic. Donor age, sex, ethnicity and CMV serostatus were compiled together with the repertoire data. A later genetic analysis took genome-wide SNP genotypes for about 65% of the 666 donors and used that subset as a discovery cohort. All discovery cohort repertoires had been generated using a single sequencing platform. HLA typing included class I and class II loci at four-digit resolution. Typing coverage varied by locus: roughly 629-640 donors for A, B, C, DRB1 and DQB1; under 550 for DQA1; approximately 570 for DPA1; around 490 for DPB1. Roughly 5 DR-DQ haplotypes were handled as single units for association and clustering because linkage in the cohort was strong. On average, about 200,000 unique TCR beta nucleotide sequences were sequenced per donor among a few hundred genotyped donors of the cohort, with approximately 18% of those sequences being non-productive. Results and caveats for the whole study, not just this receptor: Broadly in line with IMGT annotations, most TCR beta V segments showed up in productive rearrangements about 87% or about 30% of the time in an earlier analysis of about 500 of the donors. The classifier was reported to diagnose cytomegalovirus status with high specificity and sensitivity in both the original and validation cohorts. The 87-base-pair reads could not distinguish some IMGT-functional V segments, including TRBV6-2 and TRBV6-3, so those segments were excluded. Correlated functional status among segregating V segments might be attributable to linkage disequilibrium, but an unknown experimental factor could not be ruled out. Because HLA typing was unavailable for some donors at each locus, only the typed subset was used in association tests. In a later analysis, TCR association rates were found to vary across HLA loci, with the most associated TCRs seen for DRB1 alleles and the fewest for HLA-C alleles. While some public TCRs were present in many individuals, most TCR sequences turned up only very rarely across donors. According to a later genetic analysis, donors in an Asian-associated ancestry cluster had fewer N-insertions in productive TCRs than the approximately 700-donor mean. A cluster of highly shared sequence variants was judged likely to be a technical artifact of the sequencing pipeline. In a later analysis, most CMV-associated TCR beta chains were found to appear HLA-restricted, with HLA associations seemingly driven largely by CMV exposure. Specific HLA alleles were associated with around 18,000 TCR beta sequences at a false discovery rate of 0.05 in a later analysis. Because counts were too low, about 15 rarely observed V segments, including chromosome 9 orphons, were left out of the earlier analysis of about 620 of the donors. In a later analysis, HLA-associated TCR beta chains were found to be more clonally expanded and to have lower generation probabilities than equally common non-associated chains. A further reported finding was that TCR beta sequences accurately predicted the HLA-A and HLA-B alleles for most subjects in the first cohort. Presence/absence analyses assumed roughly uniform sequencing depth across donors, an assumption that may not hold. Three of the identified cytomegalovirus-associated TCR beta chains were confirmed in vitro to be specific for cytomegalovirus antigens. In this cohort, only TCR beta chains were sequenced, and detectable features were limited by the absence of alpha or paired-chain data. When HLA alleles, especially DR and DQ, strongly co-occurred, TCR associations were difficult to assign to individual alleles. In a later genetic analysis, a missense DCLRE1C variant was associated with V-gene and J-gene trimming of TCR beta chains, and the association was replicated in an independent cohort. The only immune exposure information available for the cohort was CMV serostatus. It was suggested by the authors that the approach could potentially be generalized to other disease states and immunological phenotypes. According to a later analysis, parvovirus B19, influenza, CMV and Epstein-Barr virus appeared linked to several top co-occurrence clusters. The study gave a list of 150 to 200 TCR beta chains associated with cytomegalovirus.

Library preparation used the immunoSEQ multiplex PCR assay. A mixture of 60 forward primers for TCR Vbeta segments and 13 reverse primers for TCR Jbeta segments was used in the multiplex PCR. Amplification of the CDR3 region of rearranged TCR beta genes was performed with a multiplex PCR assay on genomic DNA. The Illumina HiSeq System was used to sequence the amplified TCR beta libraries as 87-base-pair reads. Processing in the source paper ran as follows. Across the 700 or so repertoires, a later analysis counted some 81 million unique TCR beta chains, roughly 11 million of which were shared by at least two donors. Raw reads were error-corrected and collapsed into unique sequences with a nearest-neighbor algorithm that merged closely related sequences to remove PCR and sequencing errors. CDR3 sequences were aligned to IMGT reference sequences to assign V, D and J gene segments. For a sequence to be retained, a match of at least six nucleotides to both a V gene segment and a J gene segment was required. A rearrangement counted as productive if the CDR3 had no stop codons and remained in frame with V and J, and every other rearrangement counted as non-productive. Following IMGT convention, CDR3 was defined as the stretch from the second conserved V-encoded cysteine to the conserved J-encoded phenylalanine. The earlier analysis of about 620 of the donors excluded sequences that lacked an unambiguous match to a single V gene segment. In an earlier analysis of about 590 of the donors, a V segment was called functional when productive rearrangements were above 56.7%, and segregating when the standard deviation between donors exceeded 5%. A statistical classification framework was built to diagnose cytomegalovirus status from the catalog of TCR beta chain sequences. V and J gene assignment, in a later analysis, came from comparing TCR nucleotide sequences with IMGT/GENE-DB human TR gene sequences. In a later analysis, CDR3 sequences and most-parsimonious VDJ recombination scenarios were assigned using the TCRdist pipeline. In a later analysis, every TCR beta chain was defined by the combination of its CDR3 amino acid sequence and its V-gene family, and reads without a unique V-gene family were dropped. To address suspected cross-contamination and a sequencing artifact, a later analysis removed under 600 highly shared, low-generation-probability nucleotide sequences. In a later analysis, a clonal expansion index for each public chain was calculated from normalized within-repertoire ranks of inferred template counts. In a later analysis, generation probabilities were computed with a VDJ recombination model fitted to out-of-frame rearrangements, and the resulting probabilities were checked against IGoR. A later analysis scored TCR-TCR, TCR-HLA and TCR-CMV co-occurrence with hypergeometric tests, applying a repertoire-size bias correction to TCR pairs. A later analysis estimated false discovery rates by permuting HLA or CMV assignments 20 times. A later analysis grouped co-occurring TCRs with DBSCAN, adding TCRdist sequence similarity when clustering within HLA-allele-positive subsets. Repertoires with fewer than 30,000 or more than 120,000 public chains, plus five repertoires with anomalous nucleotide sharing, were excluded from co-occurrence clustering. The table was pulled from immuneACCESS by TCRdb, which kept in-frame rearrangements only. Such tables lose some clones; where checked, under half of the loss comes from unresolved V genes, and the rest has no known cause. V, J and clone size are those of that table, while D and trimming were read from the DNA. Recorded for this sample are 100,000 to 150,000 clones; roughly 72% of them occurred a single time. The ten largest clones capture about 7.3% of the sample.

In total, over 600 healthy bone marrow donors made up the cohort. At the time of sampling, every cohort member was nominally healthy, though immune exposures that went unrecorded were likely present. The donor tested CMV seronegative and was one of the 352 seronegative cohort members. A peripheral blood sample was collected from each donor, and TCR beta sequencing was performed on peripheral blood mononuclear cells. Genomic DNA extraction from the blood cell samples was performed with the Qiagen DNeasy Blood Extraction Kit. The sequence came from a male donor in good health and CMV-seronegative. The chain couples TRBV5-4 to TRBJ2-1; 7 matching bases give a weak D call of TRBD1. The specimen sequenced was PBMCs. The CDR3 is CASSSDYRGREQFF. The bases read TGTGCCAGCAGCTCGGACTACAGGGGACGGGAGCAGTTCTTC.